This is a list of T cell receptor beta chains from one sample in a study of OX40 agonist ivuxolimab in advanced cancers. Sequencing used immunoSEQ multiplex PCR; TCRdb keeps in-frame clones, though not all of them. The table shows around 80,000 clones, with 65% to 90% occurring only once. The input for sequencing was CD4+ or CD8+ T cells sorted from blood, taken in a trial of the OX40 agonist ivuxolimab. Source of these receptors: an adult with an advanced solid tumor such as melanoma, head and neck, liver or kidney cancer. Each CDR3 is given with its conserved first and last residue. Each record gives: J gene, CDR3 length, D gene, V gene, clone size, CDR3 DNA, CDR3 protein. A D gene is named only where the DNA matches it firmly. The size entry is marked missing in some rows and otherwise reads once, few, many or a size class.

j_gene: TRBJ1-2; len: 14; d_gene: TRBD1; v_gene: TRBV11-3; abundance: -; CDR3nt: TGTGCCAGCAGCGAGGGGGCGTTAGGCCATGGCTACACCTTC; CDR3aa: CASSEGALGHGYTF
j_gene: TRBJ2-4; len: 20; d_gene: TRBD2; v_gene: TRBV9; abundance: once; CDR3nt: TGTGCCAGCAGCGTAGGGGCTAGCGGGAGGGGTCAAACGACCAAAAACATTCAGTACTTC; CDR3aa: CASSVGASGRGQTTKNIQYF
j_gene: TRBJ2-3; len: 15; d_gene: -; v_gene: TRBV6-5; abundance: -; CDR3nt: TGTGCCAGCAGCCCTTATTACGGGGTGGGAGATACGCAGTATTTT; CDR3aa: CASSPYYGVGDTQYF
j_gene: TRBJ1-1; len: 13; d_gene: -; v_gene: TRBV2; abundance: -; CDR3nt: TGTGCCAGCAGTCGGACGGGGCTAACTGAAGCTTTCTTT; CDR3aa: CASSRTGLTEAFF
j_gene: TRBJ2-2; len: 15; d_gene: -; v_gene: TRBV7-6; abundance: -; CDR3nt: TGTGCCAGCAGTATTTACAGGGGAGGGACCGGGGAGCTGTTTTTT; CDR3aa: CASSIYRGGTGELFF
j_gene: TRBJ2-7; len: 14; d_gene: -; v_gene: TRBV11-3; abundance: -; CDR3nt: TGTGCCAGCAGCTTAATGGGCAGCTCCTACGAGCAGTACTTC; CDR3aa: CASSLMGSSYEQYF
j_gene: TRBJ1-5; len: 12; d_gene: -; v_gene: TRBV11-2; abundance: few; CDR3nt: TGTGCCAGCAGCGAAGCCGGCCAGCCCCAGCATTTT; CDR3aa: CASSEAGQPQHF
j_gene: TRBJ1-1; len: 17; d_gene: -; v_gene: TRBV30; abundance: -; CDR3nt: TGTGCCTGGAGTGTACCCACAGGGTTGGGGGACCTCACTGAAGCTTTCTTT; CDR3aa: CAWSVPTGLGDLTEAFF
j_gene: TRBJ1-5; len: 13; d_gene: -; v_gene: TRBV11-1; abundance: -; CDR3nt: TGTGCCAGCAGCCCGGGTCCCAATCAGCCCCAGCATTTT; CDR3aa: CASSPGPNQPQHF
j_gene: TRBJ1-4; len: 16; d_gene: -; v_gene: TRBV19; abundance: -; CDR3nt: TGTGCCAGTAGTATTAGACTTCAGGGTACTAACCAAAAACTGTTTTTT; CDR3aa: CASSIRLQGTNQKLFF
j_gene: TRBJ2-7; len: 15; d_gene: -; v_gene: TRBV7-2; abundance: -; CDR3nt: TGTGCCAGCAGCTTAGCTGAACACCCCGGCTACGAGCAGTACTTC; CDR3aa: CASSLAEHPGYEQYF
j_gene: TRBJ2-3; len: 15; d_gene: -; v_gene: TRBV9; abundance: once; CDR3nt: TGTGCCAGCAGCGTGAGAGGGGGGGCTACAGATACGCAGTATTTT; CDR3aa: CASSVRGGATDTQYF
j_gene: TRBJ1-3; len: 14; d_gene: -; v_gene: TRBV30; abundance: -; CDR3nt: TGTGCCTGGAGTTGGTCCCCGGGGGGAAACACCATATATTTT; CDR3aa: CAWSWSPGGNTIYF
j_gene: TRBJ1-1; len: 14; d_gene: TRBD1; v_gene: TRBV4-1; abundance: -; CDR3nt: TGCGCCAGCAGCCAACTGGGTGACAGGGAAGAAGCTTTCTTT; CDR3aa: CASSQLGDREEAFF
j_gene: TRBJ2-1; len: 16; d_gene: -; v_gene: TRBV10-3; abundance: -; CDR3nt: TGTGCCATCAGCGGAGTTAACCCTACCAACTACAATGAGCAGTTCTTC; CDR3aa: CAISGVNPTNYNEQFF
j_gene: TRBJ2-4; len: 16; d_gene: -; v_gene: TRBV4-2; abundance: -; CDR3nt: TGTGCCAGCAGCCAAGATCAAGGCTTGGCCAAAAACATTCAGTACTTC; CDR3aa: CASSQDQGLAKNIQYF
j_gene: TRBJ2-6; len: 16; d_gene: -; v_gene: TRBV5-1; abundance: -; CDR3nt: TGCGCCAGCAGCAGGGGACAAAACTCTGGGGCCAACGTCCTGACTTTC; CDR3aa: CASSRGQNSGANVLTF
j_gene: TRBJ2-7; len: 15; d_gene: -; v_gene: TRBV7-3; abundance: -; CDR3nt: TGTGCCAGCAGCTTATCCGGGGTAGTGGCTTTCGAGCAGTACTTC; CDR3aa: CASSLSGVVAFEQYF
j_gene: TRBJ2-7; len: 15; d_gene: -; v_gene: TRBV7-2; abundance: -; CDR3nt: TGTGCCAGCAGCTCGTTAACAGGGTATTCCGACGAGCAGTACTTC; CDR3aa: CASSSLTGYSDEQYF
j_gene: TRBJ2-7; len: 13; d_gene: TRBD2; v_gene: TRBV2; abundance: -; CDR3nt: TGTGCCAGCAGGCGGGGGGATAGCTACGAGCAGTACTTC; CDR3aa: CASRRGDSYEQYF
j_gene: TRBJ2-3; len: 12; d_gene: -; v_gene: TRBV6-5; abundance: -; CDR3nt: TGTGTCACTCACGCTCCCTCAGATACGCAGTATTTT; CDR3aa: CVTHAPSDTQYF
j_gene: TRBJ2-1; len: 17; d_gene: -; v_gene: TRBV5-4; abundance: -; CDR3nt: TGTGCCAGCAGCCCGATATCCAAGGCTTTAGGTTACAATGAGCAGTTCTTC; CDR3aa: CASSPISKALGYNEQFF
j_gene: TRBJ2-1; len: 15; d_gene: -; v_gene: TRBV10-2; abundance: -; CDR3nt: TGCGCCAGCAGTACCCTAGACAGTAACTACAATGAGCAGTTCTTC; CDR3aa: CASSTLDSNYNEQFF
j_gene: TRBJ2-7; len: 13; d_gene: -; v_gene: TRBV2; abundance: -; CDR3nt: TGTGCCAGCAGTGTGGAGGGCGCCTACGAGCAGTACTTC; CDR3aa: CASSVEGAYEQYF
j_gene: TRBJ1-5; len: 16; d_gene: -; v_gene: TRBV19; abundance: few; CDR3nt: TGTGCCAGTAGATACAAACCCGGGACTTCCAATCAGCCCCAGCATTTT; CDR3aa: CASRYKPGTSNQPQHF
j_gene: TRBJ1-1; len: 13; d_gene: TRBD1; v_gene: TRBV6-5; abundance: -; CDR3nt: TGTGCCAGCAGTTCCGGGACAGGGGGCCGGGCTTTCTTT; CDR3aa: CASSSGTGGRAFF
j_gene: TRBJ2-5; len: 16; d_gene: -; v_gene: TRBV7-2; abundance: -; CDR3nt: TGTGCCAGCAGCTTAGTACGGGGGTGGACCCAAGAGACCCAGTACTTC; CDR3aa: CASSLVRGWTQETQYF
j_gene: TRBJ1-2; len: 14; d_gene: -; v_gene: TRBV5-4; abundance: -; CDR3nt: TGTGCCAGCAGCTTGGGTCGGGAGTACTATGGCTACACCTTC; CDR3aa: CASSLGREYYGYTF
j_gene: TRBJ2-7; len: 18; d_gene: TRBD2; v_gene: TRBV7-6; abundance: -; CDR3nt: TGTGCCAGCAGCTTAGCCCTTGAAGGGACTAGCGGATCCTACGAGCAGTACTTC; CDR3aa: CASSLALEGTSGSYEQYF
j_gene: TRBJ2-7; len: 13; d_gene: -; v_gene: TRBV15; abundance: -; CDR3nt: TGTGCCACCAGCAGAGATATAGTTTCCGAGCAGTACTTC; CDR3aa: CATSRDIVSEQYF
j_gene: TRBJ2-3; len: 15; d_gene: TRBD2; v_gene: TRBV9; abundance: -; CDR3nt: TGTGCCAGCGGAAGACTAGCGGGAGTTACAGATACGCAGTATTTT; CDR3aa: CASGRLAGVTDTQYF
j_gene: TRBJ2-7; len: 16; d_gene: -; v_gene: TRBV15; abundance: -; CDR3nt: TGTGCCACCAGTCCGACCGGGACAACTTTCACCTACGAGCAGTACTTC; CDR3aa: CATSPTGTTFTYEQYF
j_gene: TRBJ2-3; len: 16; d_gene: TRBD2; v_gene: TRBV5-4; abundance: -; CDR3nt: TGTGCCAGCAGCTTGGGTAGCGGGGGGGCCAGAGATACGCAGTATTTT; CDR3aa: CASSLGSGGARDTQYF
j_gene: TRBJ1-2; len: 15; d_gene: TRBD1; v_gene: TRBV5-4; abundance: -; CDR3nt: TGTGCCAGCAGCTTCAGTACAGGGGGTAACTATGGCTACACCTTC; CDR3aa: CASSFSTGGNYGYTF
j_gene: TRBJ1-4; len: 15; d_gene: -; v_gene: TRBV5-1; abundance: -; CDR3nt: TGCGCCAGCAGCGCCGCAGGGGTAGCTAATGAAAAACTGTTTTTT; CDR3aa: CASSAAGVANEKLFF
j_gene: TRBJ2-4; len: 19; d_gene: -; v_gene: TRBV18; abundance: -; CDR3nt: TGTGCCAGCTCACCAGGACAGGGAGTTCGGGAGGGGGCCAAAAACATTCAGTACTTC; CDR3aa: CASSPGQGVREGAKNIQYF
j_gene: TRBJ1-3; len: 16; d_gene: TRBD1; v_gene: TRBV5-6; abundance: few; CDR3nt: TGTGCCAGCAGCTCCTACCGACAGGGAAGTGGAAACACCATATATTTT; CDR3aa: CASSSYRQGSGNTIYF
j_gene: TRBJ1-4; len: 18; d_gene: -; v_gene: TRBV19; abundance: -; CDR3nt: TGTGCCAGTAGTATAGAGAAAGCACTGGTCGCAACTAATGAAAAACTGTTTTTT; CDR3aa: CASSIEKALVATNEKLFF
j_gene: TRBJ1-6; len: 14; d_gene: -; v_gene: TRBV18; abundance: -; CDR3nt: TGTGCCAGCTCTTCCGGGGGGGGCGATTCACCCCTCCACTTT; CDR3aa: CASSSGGGDSPLHF
j_gene: TRBJ1-1; len: 14; d_gene: -; v_gene: TRBV7-8; abundance: -; CDR3nt: TGTGCCAGCAGGAGGTTGGGGGCTGACACTGAAGCTTTCTTT; CDR3aa: CASRRLGADTEAFF
j_gene: TRBJ1-5; len: 14; d_gene: -; v_gene: TRBV4-1; abundance: -; CDR3nt: TGCGCCAGCAGCCAAACAACAGTCAATCAGCCCCAGCATTTT; CDR3aa: CASSQTTVNQPQHF
j_gene: TRBJ1-4; len: 13; d_gene: -; v_gene: TRBV6-5; abundance: -; CDR3nt: TGTGCCAGCAGGGGACCGGTTAATGAAAAACTGTTTTTT; CDR3aa: CASRGPVNEKLFF
j_gene: TRBJ1-1; len: 13; d_gene: -; v_gene: TRBV29-1; abundance: -; CDR3nt: TGCAGCGTTTCTCCGGGGGGTAAGACTGAAGCTTTCTTT; CDR3aa: CSVSPGGKTEAFF
j_gene: TRBJ2-5; len: 12; d_gene: -; v_gene: TRBV7-3; abundance: -; CDR3nt: TGTGCCAGCAGCTTAAGTGGGGAGACCCAGTACTTC; CDR3aa: CASSLSGETQYF
j_gene: TRBJ1-1; len: 18; d_gene: TRBD1; v_gene: TRBV4-3; abundance: -; CDR3nt: TGCGCCAGCAGCCCGACGGGACAGGGGGCGAGGATGAACACTGAAGCTTTCTTT; CDR3aa: CASSPTGQGARMNTEAFF
j_gene: TRBJ1-3; len: 15; d_gene: TRBD1; v_gene: TRBV10-3; abundance: -; CDR3nt: TGTGCCATCAGTCAAACAGGGGAAGCTGGAAACACCATATATTTT; CDR3aa: CAISQTGEAGNTIYF
j_gene: TRBJ2-7; len: 17; d_gene: TRBD1; v_gene: TRBV5-6; abundance: -; CDR3nt: TGTGCCAGCAGCCCGGCCCCGACAGGGACCCTACACAAAGAGCAGTACTTC; CDR3aa: CASSPAPTGTLHKEQYF
j_gene: TRBJ2-1; len: 20; d_gene: -; v_gene: TRBV4-3; abundance: -; CDR3nt: TGCGCCAGCAGCCGCGCCGGGACAGGGACTATAGCGGGAGCCAGCGGCGAGCAGTTCTTC; CDR3aa: CASSRAGTGTIAGASGEQFF
j_gene: TRBJ1-3; len: 17; d_gene: TRBD1; v_gene: TRBV12-5; abundance: -; CDR3nt: TGTGCTAGTGGTTTGGCCCGTAGGGACAGGAGTCAGGACACCATATATTTT; CDR3aa: CASGLARRDRSQDTIYF
j_gene: TRBJ1-1; len: 8; d_gene: -; v_gene: TRBV7-9; abundance: once; CDR3nt: TGTGCCAGCAGAACGCCTTTCTTT; CDR3aa: CASRTPFF
j_gene: TRBJ2-2; len: 13; d_gene: -; v_gene: TRBV2; abundance: -; CDR3nt: TGTGCCAGCAAGGGGAGCACCACCGGGGAGCTGTTTTTT; CDR3aa: CASKGSTTGELFF
j_gene: TRBJ2-3; len: 16; d_gene: -; v_gene: TRBV7-2; abundance: -; CDR3nt: TGTGCCAGCAGCCGAACCACCGGGGGAACCACAGATACGCAGTATTTT; CDR3aa: CASSRTTGGTTDTQYF
j_gene: TRBJ1-5; len: 14; d_gene: -; v_gene: TRBV12-5; abundance: -; CDR3nt: TGTGCTAGTGGTCTAGAGACAGTGCGTCAGCCCCAGCATTTT; CDR3aa: CASGLETVRQPQHF
j_gene: TRBJ2-2; len: 15; d_gene: -; v_gene: TRBV7-8; abundance: -; CDR3nt: TGTGCCAGCAGCCCCTGGGTTGGGGTCACCGGGGAGCTGTTTTTT; CDR3aa: CASSPWVGVTGELFF
j_gene: TRBJ2-7; len: 18; d_gene: TRBD2; v_gene: TRBV9; abundance: -; CDR3nt: TGTGCCAGCAGCCCGGGGACTAGCGGGAGGTTTAGCTCCTACGAGCAGTACTTC; CDR3aa: CASSPGTSGRFSSYEQYF